The source of this TCR beta chain is a study of blood T cell repertoires in COVID-19. Study-level background: Acute-phase and convalescent COVID-19 samples originated in the United States, Italy and Spain. PBMCs, B-cell-depleted T cells, or T cells were the source of the cDNA or gDNA that made up the material.

How the authors handled the data: Amplification with reference gene primers provided the estimates of nucleated cell counts. The assay was immunoSEQ multiplex PCR, and TCRdb's table has in-frame clones only and misses some. V and J calls plus clone size are reproduced from that table; the DNA served to infer D and trimming. The sample shows around 260,000 clones, 85% to 90% of them seen only once. Per germline, CDR1 MNHEY and CDR2 SMNVEV (reference sequence). After removal of 5 bases from V and 13 bases from J, the junction contained 9 bases not matched to a gene. This CDR3 is built from 14 residues.

The clonotype was recovered from a man between 25 and 39 years old with acute or convalescent COVID-19. Sequencing input: peripheral blood. The chain combines TRBV27 with TRBJ1-6; 9 nucleotides match TRBD1. The CDR3 region has the DNA TGTGCCAGCAGTATAAGGGACAGGGACTATCCCCTCCACTTT. Amino acid sequence: CASSIRDRDYPLHF.